Below are 12 T cell receptor beta chains sequenced from a single sample in a study of blood T cells in healthy people across ages. Sample-barcoded 5' priming and a J-beta primer mix drove a second PCR of roughly 7 to 11 cycles. One entry per CDR3 protein results from TCRdb running MiXCR on the 5' RACE reads. Of hundreds of thousands of distinct CDR3 sequences in the sample, about 30% were seen once. Material: blood. All receptors come from a woman aged 80 or older in good health.

Turning to this clonotype: This could be a read error, since a much larger clone is one nucleotide away. The CDR3 sequence: CASSIDLNTVSYNEQYF. CDR3 sequence (DNA): TGTGCCAGTAGTATAGATCTCAACACCGTCTCCTACAATGAGCAGTACTTC. This chain joins TRBV19 and TRBJ2-1, with D hard to call. Matching the DNA end better, TRBJ2-7 makes the J call doubtful. The CDR3 is 17 amino acids. Germline V lookup: CDR1 LNHDA, CDR2 SQIVND (reference sequence).

As to this clonotype: With a much larger clone just one base away, this may be a read error. The rearrangement joins TRBV18 to TRBJ2-7; 7 bases agree with TRBD1. The CDR3 runs to 15 residues. The germline V gene has CDR1 KGHSH and CDR2 LQKENI. The CDR3 protein is CVSSPGTAYPYEQYF. The CDR3 nucleotides are TGTGTCAGCTCACCAGGGACAGCTTACCCCTACGAGCAGTACTTC. The full variable domain, its missing parts supplied by reference TRBV18 and TRBJ2-7, is NAGVMQNPRHLVRRRGQEARLRCSPMKGHSHVYWYRQLPEEGLKFMVYLQKENIIDESGMPKERFSAEFPKEGPSILRIQQVVRGDSAAYFCVSSPGTAYPYEQYFGPGTRLTVT.

This clonotype has ten or more counts. The chain carries TRBV20-1 and TRBJ2-2; TRBD1 is a possible D gene (6 bases). Trimming removed 4 bases at V and 5 bases at J, with 11 bases between. The CDR3 length is 13 residues. CDR1 DFQATT and CDR2 SNEGSKA come from the germline V gene (reference sequence). The DNA for the CDR3 is TGCAGTGCTACTGCCACAGGGACCGGGGAGCTGTTTTTT. Residues: CSATATGTGELFF.

V usage is TRBV3-1 and J usage is TRBJ1-1; D ambiguous. V lost 0 bases, J lost 4 bases, and 9 bases lay in between. Germline V lookup: CDR1 LGHDT, CDR2 YNNKEL (reference sequence). The CDR3 is 14 residues long. The chain's CDR3 is CASSQELKGTEAFF. For the CDR3, the DNA is TGTGCCAGCAGCCAAGAATTGAAGGGCACTGAAGCTTTCTTT. Based on the CDR3 plus reference TRBV3-1 and TRBJ1-1, the full variable domain is DTAVSQTPKYLVTQMGNDKSIKCEQNLGHDTMYWYKQDSKKFLKIMFSYNNKELIINETVPNRFSPKSPDKAHLNLHINSLELGDSAVYFCASSQELKGTEAFFGQGTRLTVV.

This clonotype was detected ten times or more. The chain employs TRBV7-2 and TRBJ1-2; 8 bases are a match to TRBD1. With 2 bases clipped from V and 1 base from J, the junction kept 6 bases outside the gene matches. Germline CDR1 reads SGHTA; CDR2 reads FQGNSA. The CDR3 runs 16 residues. The chain's CDR3 is CASSLRYRGSNYGYTF. CDR3 bases: TGTGCCAGCAGCTTACGATACAGGGGGAGTAACTATGGCTACACCTTC.

The V and J genes are TRBV20-1 and TRBJ2-3; 7 bases agree with TRBD2. The ends lost 5 bases at V and 1 base at J; junction bases unmatched: 6. In germline, CDR1 is DFQATT, CDR2 SNEGSKA (reference sequence). The CDR3 is made up of 14 amino acids. In nucleotides, the CDR3 is TGCAGTGCTGGTCCGGGGGGTGGCACAGATACGCAGTATTTT. Encoded protein: CSAGPGGGTDTQYF.

This clonotype has more than one count but fewer than ten. The J gene is TRBJ1-2, the V gene TRBV25-1; unclear D gene. Germline CDR1 MGHDK, CDR2 SYGVNS. Trimming shortened V by 4 bases and J by 0 bases, and 6 bases separated the two germline ends. The CDR3 is made up of 13 amino acids. The CDR3 bases are TGTGCCAGCAGTGCAGGATCTAACTATGGCTACACCTTC. Amino acids: CASSAGSNYGYTF.

The chain couples TRBV9 to TRBJ2-3; possible D gene TRBD2, 7 bases. V was trimmed by 2 bases and J by 2 bases, leaving 12 bases between them. The CDR3 runs 15 residues. The germline V gene encodes CDR1 SGDLS and CDR2 YYNGEE. The CDR3 nucleotides read TGTGCCAGCAGCGTGGCCGGGGGGCTCACAGATACGCAGTATTTT. Protein product: CASSVAGGLTDTQYF.

V usage is TRBV20-1 and J usage is TRBJ1-2; D unresolved. Germline V gives CDR1 DFQATT, CDR2 SNEGSKA (reference sequence). The V and J ends lost 3 bases and 4 bases respectively, with 12 bases between them. The CDR3 contains 13 residues. CDR3 amino acids: CSASSIPFYGYTF. The CDR3 bases are TGCAGTGCTAGCAGCATTCCTTTCTATGGCTACACCTTC.

This clonotype appeared a few times. This rearrangement joins TRBV30 to TRBJ1-5; weak D call: TRBD1 (5 bases). Germline CDR1 reads GTSNPN; CDR2 reads SVGIG (reference sequence). V shed 7 bases and J shed 3 bases, with 13 bases lying between them. There are 13 residues in the CDR3. The CDR3 loop reads CASQGSYNQPQHF. In DNA, the CDR3 is TGTGCCTCCCAGGGCAGTTACAATCAGCCCCAGCATTTT.

The CDR3 is CSARAANEQFF. CDR3 nucleotide sequence: TGCAGTGCTAGAGCCGCCAATGAGCAGTTCTTC. The rearrangement links TRBV20-1 to TRBJ2-1; D remains unclear. The CDR3 length is 11 residues. Trimming took 1 base from V and 6 from J, leaving 4 bases between them. Germline V lookup: CDR1 DFQATT, CDR2 SNEGSKA (reference sequence).

This clonotype has at least ten counts. The chain combines TRBV4-1 with TRBJ2-7, with a tentative D call TRBD1 (7 bases). V dropped 8 bases and J dropped 3 bases, with 17 bases sitting between them. The CDR3 length is 14 residues. From germline, CDR1 is MGHRA and CDR2 YSYEKL. Here the CDR3 DNA reads TGCGCCAGCGAAAGGGGGGACAGATACTACGAGCAGTACTTC. It codes for CASERGDRYYEQYF.